This TCR beta chain was captured by sequencing in a study of T cell responses to AZD1222 COVID-19 vaccine. Overall study results and limits: Baseline serology detected seropositivity in only 6 or 7 AZD1222 recipients. Researchers took repertoire samples only after the peak T cell response had come. Spike-specific TCR breadth and depth went up after people got two AZD1222 doses. White British donors predominated, females outnumbered males, and clonal diversity was possibly underestimated.

Germline V CDR1 and CDR2: SGHNT, YYREEE (reference sequence). V was cut by 0 bases and J by 3 bases, with 0 bases left in between. The CDR3 runs to 11 residues. This clone was counted between two and nine times. Its antigen is currently unknown. Assay used: immunoSEQ multiplex PCR; TCRdb lists only in-frame clones, some missing. The profile shows under 150,000 clones, roughly 90% of them singletons. The sequencing used peripheral blood, collected on day 0 of AZD1222 vaccination. The V gene is TRBV5-4, the J gene TRBJ1-2; the D is unclear. The clonotype was recovered from an adult in good health. The CDR3 sequence: CASSLDYGYTF. The CDR3 coding sequence is TGTGCCAGCAGCTTGGACTATGGCTACACCTTC.